Presented here are 15 T cell receptor beta chains from one specimen sequenced in a study of T-cell memory formation after mild COVID-19 (dated by TCRdb to about 2021). Library preparation employed 5' RACE. Reads for this sample came from an Illumina NovaSeq 6000. TCRdb redid the processing of the public reads, applying fastp at Q25 and MiXCR, and retained in-frame beta chains. Each CDR3 protein gets just one entry, which takes the most common genes and DNA from the rows behind it. This sample comprises 200,000 or so distinct CDR3 sequences, roughly 17% of them detected only once. About 2.1% of the sample goes to the ten largest clones. Sequencing input: PBMCs or a T cell subset sorted from them (not recorded which). These receptors were taken from an adult woman who had mild COVID-19 (a few samples of this study predate the infection). The sample titles of this study are shuffled in the database, so cell type and time point are left out; the donor was told from shared clones.

The V gene is TRBV7-6, the J gene TRBJ1-5; D is undetermined. Germline V gene lookup returns CDR1 SGHVS and CDR2 FNYEAQ. CDR3 length: 15 residues. V was shortened by 6 bases and J by 5 bases, with 17 bases between the two germline ends. This chain's CDR3 is CASSPTTGSDQPQHF. CDR3 DNA: TGTGCCAGCAGTCCTACCACGGGGTCGGATCAGCCCCAGCATTTT. Full variable domain (missing parts from reference TRBV7-6 and TRBJ1-5): GAGVSQSPRYKVTKRGQDVALRCDPISGHVSLYWYRQALGQGPEFLTYFNYEAQQDKSGLPNDRFSAERPEGSISTLTIQRTEQRDSAMYRCASSPTTGSDQPQHFGDGTRLSIL.

This clonotype was counted only a few times. The chain employs TRBV20-1 and TRBJ1-2; 9 bases map to TRBD1. J gave up 2 bases and V 6 bases, and 1 base lay outside the gene matches. Germline V gene sequence: CDR1 DFQATT, CDR2 SNEGSKA (reference sequence). The CDR3 consists of 12 residues. CDR3 amino acids: CSAGTGNYGYTF. In DNA, the CDR3 is TGCAGTGCCGGGACAGGGAACTATGGCTACACCTTC.

This clonotype was found a few times. The chain couples TRBV10-3 to TRBJ1-2; D not resolved. V lost 2 bases and J lost 5, with 9 bases in between. CDR1 and CDR2 from the germline V gene are ENHRY and SYGVKD. This CDR3 contains 13 residues. CDR3 nucleotides: TGTGCCATCAGTGAGGCTGGTAATTATGGCTACACCTTC. Encoded protein: CAISEAGNYGYTF.

This clonotype has just a few counts. V is TRBV2 and J is TRBJ2-6, with D maybe TRBD2 (5 bases). Germline-derived CDR1 and CDR2 are SNHLY and FYNNEI. The CDR3 has 19 residues. The germline V and J ends were trimmed by 4 bases and 0 bases, with 19 bases remaining between them. The CDR3 loop reads CASSGRGSTLSSGANVLTF. CDR3 nucleotides: TGTGCCAGCAGTGGTCGAGGGAGCACTCTAAGCTCTGGGGCCAACGTCCTGACTTTC.

This clonotype appeared a few times. This sequence joins TRBV6-5 and TRBJ1-5; 8 positions match TRBD1. Germline trimming cut 2 bases from V and 6 bases from J; bases unmatched to any gene: 3. In germline, CDR1 is MNHEY, CDR2 SVGAGI. CDR3 length: 14 residues. The CDR3 bases are TGTGCCAGCAGTTACACTGGACAGGGTCAGCCCCAGCATTTT. Translation: CASSYTGQGQPQHF.

The CDR3 region has the DNA TGTGCCAGCAGTTACCCACTAGCGGGAAACACAGATACGCAGTATTTT. It encodes CASSYPLAGNTDTQYF. J is TRBJ2-3 and V is TRBV6-6, with 10 bases fitting TRBD2. Germline values: CDR1 MNHNY, CDR2 SVGAGI (reference sequence). V trimming: 2 bases; J trimming: 2 bases; junction bases outside the gene matches: 4. The CDR3 is 16 residues long.

This chain uses TRBV4-3 with TRBJ2-4, with 9 bases matching TRBD1. Germline V CDR1 and CDR2: LGHNA, YSLEER. This CDR3 region has 17 residues. J lost 8 bases, V lost 6 bases, and 17 bases had no gene match. CDR3 nucleotide sequence: TGCGCCAGCAGTCCTAGGCCCCCCGGGACAGGGTCGGACATTCAGTACTTC. Translating gives CASSPRPPGTGSDIQYF.

This clonotype was picked up a small number of times. This chain joins TRBV25-1 and TRBJ1-2, with D tentatively TRBD1 (5 bases). V was pared by 7 bases and J by 11 bases, with 20 bases between. The CDR3 consists of 13 residues. CDR1 is MGHDK, CDR2 SYGVNS, per germline. CDR3 DNA sequence: TGTGCCAGCAAGCAGGGCGTACGTTTTGAGTACACCTTC. Its translation: CASKQGVRFEYTF.

This rearrangement joins TRBV20-1 to TRBJ2-4; D may correspond to TRBD1 or TRBD2 (5 bases each). Trimming removed 6 bases at V and 0 bases at J, with 15 bases between. Looked up from germline, CDR1 is DFQATT and CDR2 is SNEGSKA (reference sequence). The CDR3 runs to 15 residues. The chain's CDR3 is CSAYEGLLAKNIQYF. The CDR3 coding sequence is TGCAGTGCGTATGAGGGGCTACTAGCCAAAAACATTCAGTACTTC.

The J gene is TRBJ2-7, the V gene TRBV4-3; 7 nucleotides align to TRBD2. Losses at the gene ends were 6 bases for V and 7 bases for J; bases not matched to a gene: 12. CDR1 and CDR2 from the germline V gene are LGHNA and YSLEER. The CDR3 runs to 14 residues. The CDR3 loop reads CASSRTRLSDEQYF. CDR3 nucleotides: TGCGCCAGCAGTCGGACTAGGCTATCGGATGAGCAGTACTTC.

A few counts support this clonotype. The chain combines TRBV10-3 with TRBJ1-5, with 9 positions matching TRBD1. Germline V lookup: CDR1 ENHRY, CDR2 SYGVKD. The V and J ends lost 7 bases and 0 bases, in that order; junction bases with no gene match: 4. This CDR3 is 15 amino acids long. CDR3 coding DNA: TGTGCCATCAAAAGGACAGGGGATAGCAATCAGCCCCAGCATTTT. Translated, it gives CAIKRTGDSNQPQHF.

The V call is TRBV14, the J call TRBJ1-2, with D maybe TRBD1 (5 bases). The CDR3 has 14 residues. Trimming removed 0 bases from V and 8 bases from J, with 13 bases in between. In germline, CDR1 is SGHDN, CDR2 FVKESK. The CDR3 loop reads CASSQELRGGGYTF. The CDR3 nucleotides read TGTGCCAGCAGCCAAGAGCTGAGGGGCGGAGGCTACACCTTC. The entire variable domain, with the rest obtained from reference TRBV14 and TRBJ1-2, is as follows: EAGVTQFPSHSVIEKGQTVTLRCDPISGHDNLYWYRRVMGKEIKFLLHFVKESKQDESGMPNNRFLAERTGGTYSTLKVQPAELEDSGVYFCASSQELRGGGYTFGSGTRLTVV.

The V gene is TRBV30, the J gene TRBJ2-2; TRBD1 or TRBD2 may be the D gene (5 bases each). This CDR3 has 15 amino acids. V shed 0 bases and J shed 7 bases, with 15 bases lying between them. Germline assignment: CDR1 GTSNPN and CDR2 SVGIG (reference sequence). The CDR3 sequence: CAWSVMRQGVGELFF. DNA for the CDR3: TGTGCCTGGAGTGTAATGCGGCAGGGAGTCGGGGAGCTGTTTTTT.

This chain uses TRBV28 with TRBJ2-3; 10 bases are a match to TRBD2. From germline, CDR1 is MDHEN and CDR2 SYDVKM. The CDR3 sequence is 17 residues long. Trimming took 2 bases from V and 5 from J; bases not matched to a gene: 10. CDR3 DNA sequence: TGTGCCAGCAGTTTAAGTCTAGCGGGAGTTAAAAGAGATACGCAGTATTTT. This gives the protein CASSLSLAGVKRDTQYF.

This clonotype turned up a few times. The V call is TRBV6-5, the J call TRBJ1-1; weak D call: TRBD1 (5 bases). Trimming stripped 7 bases from V and 3 bases from J, with 15 bases between. The CDR3 sequence is 14 residues long. Germline V gene lookup returns CDR1 MNHEY and CDR2 SVGAGI. In DNA form, the CDR3 reads TGTGCCAGCAATCAGGGAGCAAGGTACACTGAAGCTTTCTTT. Amino acid sequence: CASNQGARYTEAFF.